The source of this T cell receptor (beta chain) is a study of response to subunit inactivated influenza vaccine. Study-wide findings and caveats: Each seasonal flu vaccination may recruit only limited new T cells, authors suggested.

TCRdb independently ran MiXCR on the RT-PCR reads; one entry per CDR3 protein. The sample lists about 500,000 distinct CDR3 sequences; roughly 7.9% were seen once. This CDR3 is built from 16 residues. V shed 2 bases and J 2 bases; nucleotides not matched to a gene: 6. CDR1 and CDR2 from the germline V gene are KGHSH and LQKENI. About this clonotype itself: Its antigen remains unknown.

This specimen was PBMCs from blood, taken less than 30 months after vaccination. This receptor was taken from a man aged 50 to 69 who received an inactivated influenza vaccine. The chain couples TRBV18 to TRBJ2-7, with 10 positions matching TRBD1. CDR3 in amino acids: CASSPKDRGIPYEQYF. DNA of the CDR3: TGTGCCAGCTCACCAAAGGACAGGGGGATTCCCTACGAGCAGTACTTC.